This record looks at one TCR beta chain sequence and its context. The data originate from a study of blood T cell repertoires in COVID-19. Looking at the study overall: COVID-19 samples, acute and convalescent, were from the United States, Italy and Spain.

This CDR3 contains 13 residues. Germline CDR1 KGHSH, CDR2 LQKENI. Between the trimmed V and J ends, which lost 3 bases and 11 bases, there was a span of 11 bases. Clones were sequenced by immunoSEQ multiplex PCR, and TCRdb holds only the in-frame ones, with some missing. The data hold about 220,000 clones, with about nine tenths observed a single time. The sequence came from a woman in her thirties or forties with acute COVID-19. This sequence joins TRBV18 and TRBJ1-6, with unresolved D. The sequenced sample consisted of PBMCs or T cells enriched from blood (not recorded which). The CDR3 DNA is TGTGCCAGCTCACCGGAGGGAAGGACACCCCTCCACTTT. Amino acids: CASSPEGRTPLHF.